The rows below give T cell receptor beta chains drawn from one sample of a study of CD8+CD57+ T cells in acquired aplastic anemia. From the reads, TCRdb called clonotypes with MiXCR, one entry per CDR3 protein. The repertoire includes some 280,000 distinct CDR3 sequences, around three fifths of them detected once, and 6.5% to 10% sits in the top ten. What was sequenced was sorted CD4+, CD8+, or CD8+CD57+ T cells (not recorded which) from PBMCs. The source of these receptors is a human donor with severe aplastic anemia or a healthy control (not recorded which). CDR3s include the opening cysteine and the closing phenylalanine or tryptophan. D genes are given only for firm matches. Size is stated for part of the rows, as once, few or many counts, or as a class when the clone is expanded.

d_call	v_call	clone_size	j_call	cdr3_nt	cdr3_aa
TRBD2	TRBV6-5	many	TRBJ2-1	TGTGCCAGCAGTGTTAGCGGGGGGGTTTTAAATGAGCAGTTCTTC	CASSVSGGVLNEQFF
NA	TRBV7-2	NA	TRBJ1-2	TGTGCCAGCAGCTTAAAGACTTCTAACTATGGCTACACCTTC	CASSLKTSNYGYTF
NA	TRBV7-3	NA	TRBJ1-1	TGTGCCAGCAGCTTGCAGGGCGCGAACACTAAGGCTTTCTTT	CASSLQGANTKAFF
TRBD2	TRBV5-6	NA	TRBJ2-7	TGTGCCAGCAGCACCTTGACTAGCGGGGGCCACGAGCAGTACTTC	CASSTLTSGGHEQYF
NA	TRBV4-2	many	TRBJ2-3	TGTGCCAGCAGCCAAGGAGGGGGGAGCACAGATACGCAGTATTTT	CASSQGGGSTDTQYF
TRBD1	TRBV2	NA	TRBJ1-2	TGTGCCAGCACCCAGGGAGGACAGGGCTACTATGGCTACACCTTC	CASTQGGQGYYGYTF
NA	TRBV11-2	many	TRBJ1-1	TGTGCCAGCAGCCGATACAGGGACAACACTGAAGCTTTCTTT	CASSRYRDNTEAFF
NA	TRBV7-2	NA	TRBJ1-1	TGTGCCAGCAGCTTACAGGGCCGGAACACTGAAGCTTTCTTT	CASSLQGRNTEAFF
NA	TRBV2	NA	TRBJ1-1	TGTGCCAGCACCTGGGGAATGGGCACTGAAGCTTTCTTT	CASTWGMGTEAFF
NA	TRBV12-3/TRBV12-4	few	TRBJ1-5	TGTGCCAGCAGTTTATGGGCAGGCAATCAGCCCCAGCATTTT	CASSLWAGNQPQHF
TRBD2	TRBV20-1	NA	TRBJ2-3	TGCAGTGCCGGGGGGGGGCGTAGTACAGATACGCAGTATTTT	CSAGGGRSTDTQYF
TRBD2	TRBV7-8	NA	TRBJ2-1	TGTGCCAGCAGCTTATTCCTAGCGGGAGCCAATGAGCAGTTCTTC	CASSLFLAGANEQFF
TRBD1	TRBV7-2	NA	TRBJ2-5	TGTGCCAGCAGTTTAGGACAGGGGATAGAGACCCAGTACTTC	CASSLGQGIETQYF
NA	TRBV5-6	NA	TRBJ2-1	TGTGCCAGCAGCCCGGTGGATACTCTATACAATGAGCAGTTCTTC	CASSPVDTLYNEQFF
NA	TRBV24-1	NA	TRBJ2-5	TGTGCCACCAGTGACAACTCTGGGACCGAGGGAGAGACCCAGTACTTC	CATSDNSGTEGETQYF
NA	TRBV15	once	TRBJ1-5	TGTGCCACCAGCAGAGAGAAGGGTATCAATCAGCCCCAGCATTTT	CATSREKGINQPQHF
NA	TRBV25-1	once	TRBJ1-6	TGTGCCAGCAGTGTAGGGAATAATTCACCCCTCCACTTT	CASSVGNNSPLHF
NA	TRBV9	many	TRBJ2-3	TGTGCCAGCAGCCCTCTGGCGGGTACAGATACGCAGTATTTT	CASSPLAGTDTQYF
TRBD2	TRBV20-1	NA	TRBJ2-3	TGCAGTGCTAGGGAGCTGGCTAGCGGGGGGGTCACAGATACGCAGTATTTT	CSARELASGGVTDTQYF
NA	TRBV19	few	TRBJ1-1	TGTGCCTCAACGGCGAACACTGAAGCTTTCTTT	CASTANTEAFF
NA	TRBV9	many	TRBJ2-5	TGTGCCAGCAGCGTTTTAGGGGGGGGGGAGACCCAGTACTTC	CASSVLGGGETQYF
NA	TRBV5-1	NA	TRBJ1-2	TGCGCCAGCAGGGCTACAGGGCGAGCTAACTATGGCTACACCTTC	CASRATGRANYGYTF
NA	TRBV7-8	NA	TRBJ1-1	TGTGCCAGCAGCTCCACGACACATCTGAACACTGAAGCTTTCTTT	CASSSTTHLNTEAFF
NA	TRBV19	NA	TRBJ1-6	TGTGCCAGTAGCCTATCGGACCAGCGGAATTCACCCCTCCACTTT	CASSLSDQRNSPLHF
NA	TRBV9	NA	TRBJ2-1	TGTGCCAGCAGCGTAAGGTTCATTAACTCCTACGAGCAGTTCTTC	CASSVRFINSYEQFF
NA	TRBV25-1	NA	TRBJ2-7	TGTGCCAGCAGTTTCACCCAGGCCGCCGAGCAGTACTTC	CASSFTQAAEQYF
TRBD2	TRBV20-1	many	TRBJ2-1	TGCAGTGCTAGAGATCGGGTAGCGGGGGGGAATGAGCAGTTCTTC	CSARDRVAGGNEQFF
TRBD1	TRBV7-2	NA	TRBJ1-1	TGTGCCAGCAGCCCTAAACAGGGGGTAAGCACTGAAGCTTTCTTT	CASSPKQGVSTEAFF